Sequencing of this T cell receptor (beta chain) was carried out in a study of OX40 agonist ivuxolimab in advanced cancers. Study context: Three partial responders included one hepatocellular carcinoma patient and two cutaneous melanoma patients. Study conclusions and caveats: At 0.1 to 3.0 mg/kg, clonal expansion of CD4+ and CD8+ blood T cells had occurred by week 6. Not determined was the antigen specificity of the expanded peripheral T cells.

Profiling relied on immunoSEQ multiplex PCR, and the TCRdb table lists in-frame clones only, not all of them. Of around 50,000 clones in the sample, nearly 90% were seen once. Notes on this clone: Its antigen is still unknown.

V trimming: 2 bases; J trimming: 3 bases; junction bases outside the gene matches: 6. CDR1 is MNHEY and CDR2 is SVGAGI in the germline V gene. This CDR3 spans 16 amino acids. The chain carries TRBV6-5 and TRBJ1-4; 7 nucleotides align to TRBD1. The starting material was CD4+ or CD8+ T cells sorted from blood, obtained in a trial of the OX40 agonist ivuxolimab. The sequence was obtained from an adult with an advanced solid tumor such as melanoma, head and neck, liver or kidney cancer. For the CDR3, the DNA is TGTGCCAGCAGTTACCCGCCGGGACAGCCTAATGAAAAACTGTTTTTT. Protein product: CASSYPPGQPNEKLFF.